This section outlines one T cell receptor beta chain sequence together with its context. Its antigen is unknown. The source of the sample is a study of cytomegalovirus exposure and HLA in healthy donors. Broader study findings: The tendency of first-cohort TCR clusters to co-occur in the 100 to 150 validation repertoires was identified by a subsequent analysis.

The method was immunoSEQ multiplex PCR; TCRdb's version includes in-frame clones alone and lacks a portion of them. The sample holds more than 300,000 clones, approximately 90% seen once. Per the germline V gene, CDR1 is SNHLY and CDR2 is FYNNEI. The CDR3 totals 15 residues. The V gene lost 8 bases and the J gene lost 2 bases, with 19 bases spanning the gap. Sequencing was carried out using PBMCs. The chain links TRBV2 to TRBJ2-7; unclear D gene. This TCR was recovered from a woman aged 18-29 years in good health and CMV-seronegative. This chain's CDR3 is CASYSKASWTYEQYF. CDR3 sequence (DNA): TGTGCCAGCTATTCCAAGGCTAGTTGGACCTACGAGCAGTACTTC.